This TCR beta chain is drawn from a study of technical replicates of blood from a few donors. The CDR3 length is 15 residues. V lost 0 bases and J lost 4, with 15 bases in between. Germline V gene lookup returns CDR1 GTSNPN and CDR2 SVGIG (reference sequence). Profiling relied on immunoSEQ multiplex PCR, and the TCRdb table lists in-frame clones only, not all of them. The sample shows about 83,000 clones, more than 90% of them seen only once. The sequence derives from a human donor in good health. This sequence joins TRBV30 and TRBJ1-1; a possible D gene is TRBD1 (6 bases). Sequencing was performed on T cells isolated from PBMCs. The CDR3 region has the DNA TGTGCCTGGAGTGTACGCCCAGGGGTGGGCACTGAAGCTTTCTTT. Its translation is CAWSVRPGVGTEAFF.